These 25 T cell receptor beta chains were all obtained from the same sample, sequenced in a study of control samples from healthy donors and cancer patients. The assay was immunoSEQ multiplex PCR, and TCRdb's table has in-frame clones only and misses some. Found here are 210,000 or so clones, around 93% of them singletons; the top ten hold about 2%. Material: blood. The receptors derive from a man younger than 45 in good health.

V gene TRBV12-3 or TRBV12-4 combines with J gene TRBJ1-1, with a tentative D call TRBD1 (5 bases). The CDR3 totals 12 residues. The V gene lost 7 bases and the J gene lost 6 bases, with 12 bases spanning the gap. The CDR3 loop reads CASIRVSAEAFF. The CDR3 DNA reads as TGTGCCAGCATCAGGGTTTCGGCTGAAGCTTTCTTT.

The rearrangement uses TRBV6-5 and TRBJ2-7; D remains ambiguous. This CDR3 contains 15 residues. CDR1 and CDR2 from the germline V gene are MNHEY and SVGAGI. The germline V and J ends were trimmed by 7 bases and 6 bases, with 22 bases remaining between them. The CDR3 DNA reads TGTGCCAGCACCGCTGGCCTCGCCTGGGCCTCCGAGCAGTACTTC. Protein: CASTAGLAWASEQYF.

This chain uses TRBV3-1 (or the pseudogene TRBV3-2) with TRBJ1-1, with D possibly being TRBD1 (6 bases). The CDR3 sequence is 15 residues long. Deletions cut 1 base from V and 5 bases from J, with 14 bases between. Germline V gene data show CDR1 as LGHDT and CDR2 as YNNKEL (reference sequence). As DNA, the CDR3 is TGTGCCAGCAGCCAAGTCCGGGGGGGCAAGACTGAAGCTTTCTTT. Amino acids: CASSQVRGGKTEAFF.

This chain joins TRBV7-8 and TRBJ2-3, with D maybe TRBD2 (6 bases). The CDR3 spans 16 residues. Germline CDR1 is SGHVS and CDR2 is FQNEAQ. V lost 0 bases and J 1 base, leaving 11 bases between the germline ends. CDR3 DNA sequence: TGTGCCAGCAGCTTAGCGTGGACGGGGGGCACAGATACGCAGTATTTT. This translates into CASSLAWTGGTDTQYF.

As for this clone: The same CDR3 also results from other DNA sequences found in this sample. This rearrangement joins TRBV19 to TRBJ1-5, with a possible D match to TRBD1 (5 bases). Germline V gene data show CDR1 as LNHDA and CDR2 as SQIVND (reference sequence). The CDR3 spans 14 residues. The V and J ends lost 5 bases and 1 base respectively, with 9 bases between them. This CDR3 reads CASSLRDSNQPQHF. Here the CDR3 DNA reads TGTGCCAGTAGTCTTCGGGACAGCAATCAGCCCCAGCATTTT.

The CDR3 loop reads CASSQLDTEAFF. The CDR3 DNA is TGTGCCAGCAGCCAACTTGACACTGAAGCTTTCTTT. This chain uses TRBV3-1 (or the pseudogene TRBV3-2) with TRBJ1-1; D remains ambiguous. The CDR3 has 12 amino acids. V was cut by 2 bases and J by 3 bases, with 4 bases left in between. Germline-derived CDR1 and CDR2 are LGHDT and YNNKEL (reference sequence).

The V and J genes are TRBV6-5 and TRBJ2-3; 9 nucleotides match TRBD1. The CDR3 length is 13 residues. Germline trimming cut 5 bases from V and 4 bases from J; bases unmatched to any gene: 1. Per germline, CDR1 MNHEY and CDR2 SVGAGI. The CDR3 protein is CASSRDRADTQYF. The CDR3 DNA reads TGTGCCAGCAGTCGGGACAGGGCAGATACGCAGTATTTT.

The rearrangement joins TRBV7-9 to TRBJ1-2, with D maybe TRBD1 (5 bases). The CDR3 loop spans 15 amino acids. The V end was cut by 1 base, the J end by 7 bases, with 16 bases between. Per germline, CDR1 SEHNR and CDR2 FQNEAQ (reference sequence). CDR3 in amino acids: CASSLVSGLDGGYTF. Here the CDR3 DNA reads TGTGCCAGCAGCTTAGTCTCAGGGCTTGACGGTGGCTACACCTTC.

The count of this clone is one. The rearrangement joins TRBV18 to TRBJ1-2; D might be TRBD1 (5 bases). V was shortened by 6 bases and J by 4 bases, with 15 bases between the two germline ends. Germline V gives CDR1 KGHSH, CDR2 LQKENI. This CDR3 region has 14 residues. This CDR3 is CASSRLGERYGYTF. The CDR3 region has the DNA TGTGCCAGCTCCCGGCTGGGGGAACGCTATGGCTACACCTTC.

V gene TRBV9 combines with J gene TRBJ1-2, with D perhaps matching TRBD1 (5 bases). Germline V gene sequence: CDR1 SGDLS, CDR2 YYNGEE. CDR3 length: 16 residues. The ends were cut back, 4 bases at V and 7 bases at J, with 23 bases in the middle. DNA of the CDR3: TGTGCCAGCAGCCCCAAAGGTCGGGGGAGGGTGAGTGGCTACACCTTC. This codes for CASSPKGRGRVSGYTF.

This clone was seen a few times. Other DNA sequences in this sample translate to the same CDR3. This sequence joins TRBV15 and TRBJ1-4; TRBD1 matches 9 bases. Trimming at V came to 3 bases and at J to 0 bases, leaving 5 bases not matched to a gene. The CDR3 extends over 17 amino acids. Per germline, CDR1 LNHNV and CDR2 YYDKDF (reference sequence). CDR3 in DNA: TGTGCCACCAGCAGGGGACAGGGAGCAGCAACTAATGAAAAACTGTTTTTT. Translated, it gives CATSRGQGAATNEKLFF.

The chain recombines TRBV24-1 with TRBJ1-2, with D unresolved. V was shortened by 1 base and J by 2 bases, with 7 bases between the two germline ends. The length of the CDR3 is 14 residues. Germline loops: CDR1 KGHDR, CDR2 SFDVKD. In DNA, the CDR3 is TGTGCCACCAGTGATTTTAAACGGAACTATGGCTACACCTTC. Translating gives CATSDFKRNYGYTF.

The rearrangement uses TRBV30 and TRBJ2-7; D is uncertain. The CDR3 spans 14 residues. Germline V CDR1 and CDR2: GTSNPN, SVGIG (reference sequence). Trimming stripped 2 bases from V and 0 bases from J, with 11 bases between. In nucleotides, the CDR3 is TGTGCCTGGAGTCAGACCGGCCTCTCCTACGAGCAGTACTTC. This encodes CAWSQTGLSYEQYF.

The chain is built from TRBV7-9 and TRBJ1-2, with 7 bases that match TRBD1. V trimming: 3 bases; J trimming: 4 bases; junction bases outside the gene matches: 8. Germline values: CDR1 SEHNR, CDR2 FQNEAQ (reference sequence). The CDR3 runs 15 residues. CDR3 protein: CASSLDAQGGYGYTF. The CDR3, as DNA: TGTGCCAGCAGCTTGGACGCGCAGGGGGGCTATGGCTACACCTTC.

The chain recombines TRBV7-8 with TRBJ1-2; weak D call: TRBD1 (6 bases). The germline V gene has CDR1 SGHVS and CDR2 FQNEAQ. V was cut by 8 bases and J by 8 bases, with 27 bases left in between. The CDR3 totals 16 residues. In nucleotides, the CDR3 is TGTGCCAGCTCCGATGAAGGGGGAACCTTCCAGAGGGGCTACACCTTC. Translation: CASSDEGGTFQRGYTF.

The CDR3 coding sequence is TGTGCCAGCAGCTTAGTCGGAAGTCGGGGAAACACCATATATTTT. Translating gives CASSLVGSRGNTIYF. The chain links TRBV7-9 to TRBJ1-3; D gene uncertain. Looked up from germline, CDR1 is SEHNR and CDR2 is FQNEAQ (reference sequence). The V gene lost 1 base and the J gene lost 4 bases, with 11 bases spanning the gap. The CDR3 is 15 residues long.

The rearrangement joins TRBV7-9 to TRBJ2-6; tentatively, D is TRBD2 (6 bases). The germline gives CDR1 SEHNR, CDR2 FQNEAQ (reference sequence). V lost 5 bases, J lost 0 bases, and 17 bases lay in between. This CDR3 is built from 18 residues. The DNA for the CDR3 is TGTGCCAGCAGCCTCCTCGTCGGGGGAAGCTCTGGGGCCAACGTCCTGACTTTC. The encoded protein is CASSLLVGGSSGANVLTF. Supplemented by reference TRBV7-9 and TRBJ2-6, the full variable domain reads DTGVSQNPRHKITKRGQNVTFRCDPISEHNRLYWYRQTLGQGPEFLTYFQNEAQLEKSRLLSDRFSAERPKGSFSTLEIQRTEQGDSAMYLCASSLLVGGSSGANVLTFGAGSRLTVL.

Written as DNA, the CDR3 is TGTTCCTCTCAACCCAGGGCGGGGGACACTGAAGCTTTCTTT. It yields the protein CSSQPRAGDTEAFF. V usage is TRBV19 and J usage is TRBJ1-1; the D gene is possibly TRBD1 (5 bases). The CDR3 covers 14 residues. CDR1 and CDR2 from the germline V gene are LNHDA and SQIVND (reference sequence).

The DNA for the CDR3 is TGTGCCAGCAGCCGCGGCGCCGGGACAGAAAACTATGGCTACACCTTC. Translation gives CASSRGAGTENYGYTF. The V and J genes are TRBV5-4 and TRBJ1-2; 7 bases are shared with TRBD1. The V gene end was trimmed by 4 bases and the J gene end by 2 bases; junction bases not matched to a gene: 11. In germline, CDR1 is SGHNT, CDR2 YYREEE (reference sequence). This CDR3 region has 16 residues.

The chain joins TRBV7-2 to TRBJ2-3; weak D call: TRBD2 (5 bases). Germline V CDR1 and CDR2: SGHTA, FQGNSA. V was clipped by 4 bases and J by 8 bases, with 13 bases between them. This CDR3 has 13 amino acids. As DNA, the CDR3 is TGTGCCAGCAGCTCTTCCCTCGAGGGTACGCAGTATTTT. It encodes CASSSSLEGTQYF.

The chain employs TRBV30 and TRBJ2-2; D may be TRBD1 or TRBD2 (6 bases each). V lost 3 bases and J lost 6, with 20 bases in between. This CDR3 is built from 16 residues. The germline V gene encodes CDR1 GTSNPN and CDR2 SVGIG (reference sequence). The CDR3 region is CAWSSDSSRGAGELFF. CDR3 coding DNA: TGTGCCTGGAGCTCCGACTCGTCTAGGGGGGCCGGGGAGCTGTTTTTT.

CDR3 sequence (DNA): TGTGCCAGCAGTGATCAGGGAACTGAAGCTTTCTTT. This translates into CASSDQGTEAFF. V is TRBV6-1 and J is TRBJ1-1, with a tentative D call TRBD1 (5 bases). The CDR3 spans 12 residues. V lost 3 bases and J 5 bases, leaving 7 bases between the germline ends. The V gene's germline CDR1 is MNHNS and CDR2 SASEGT.

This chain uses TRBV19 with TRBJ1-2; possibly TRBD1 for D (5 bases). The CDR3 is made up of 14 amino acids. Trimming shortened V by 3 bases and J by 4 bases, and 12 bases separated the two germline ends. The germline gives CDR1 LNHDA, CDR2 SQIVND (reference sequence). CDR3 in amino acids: CASSISPGIYGYTF. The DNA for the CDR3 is TGTGCCAGTAGTATTAGTCCAGGGATCTATGGCTACACCTTC.

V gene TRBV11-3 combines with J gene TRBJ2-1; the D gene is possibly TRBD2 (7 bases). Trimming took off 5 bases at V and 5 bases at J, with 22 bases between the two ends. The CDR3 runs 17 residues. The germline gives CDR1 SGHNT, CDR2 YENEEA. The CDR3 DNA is TGTGCCAGCAGCCCATCCCCAAAACAGGGAGGGGACAATGAGCAGTTCTTC. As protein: CASSPSPKQGGDNEQFF. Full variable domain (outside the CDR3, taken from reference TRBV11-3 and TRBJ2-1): EAGVVQSPRYKIIEKKQPVAFWCNPISGHNTLYWYLQNLGQGPELLIRYENEEAVDDSQLPKDRFSAERLKGVDSTLKIQPAELGDSAVYLCASSPSPKQGGDNEQFFGPGTRLTVL.

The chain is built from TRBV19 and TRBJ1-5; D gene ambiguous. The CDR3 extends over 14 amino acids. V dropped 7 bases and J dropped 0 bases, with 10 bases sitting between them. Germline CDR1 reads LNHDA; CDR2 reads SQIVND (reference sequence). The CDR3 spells CASIRTASNQPQHF. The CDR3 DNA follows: TGTGCCAGTATCCGGACGGCTAGCAATCAGCCCCAGCATTTT.